The clone carrying this T cell receptor beta chain occurred a few times. Authors' analysis steps: Amplification of reference gene primers provided the estimated nucleated cell counts. The data were produced by immunoSEQ multiplex PCR, yet TCRdb's version contains in-frame clones alone and is incomplete. V and J calls and clone size are as listed in that table; D and trimming were resolved from the DNA. The sample holds about 74,000 clones, 80% to 90% seen once. This record comes from a study of blood T cell repertoires in COVID-19. At the level of the study: Specimens from acute and convalescent COVID-19 originated in the United States, Italy and Spain. The cDNA or gDNA used as material had been derived from T cells, B-cell-depleted T cells, or PBMCs.

Per germline, CDR1 SGHDN and CDR2 FVKESK. This CDR3 comprises 16 residues. Losses at the gene ends were 4 bases for V and 2 bases for J; bases not matched to a gene: 7. This clonotype was sampled from a man between 70 and 80 years old with acute or convalescent COVID-19. V gene TRBV14 combines with J gene TRBJ2-2; 7 bases map to TRBD2. Sequencing was carried out using peripheral blood. The CDR3 reads CASSPLTSLNTGELFF. As DNA, the CDR3 is TGTGCCAGCAGCCCCCTGACTAGCTTAAACACCGGGGAGCTGTTTTTT.